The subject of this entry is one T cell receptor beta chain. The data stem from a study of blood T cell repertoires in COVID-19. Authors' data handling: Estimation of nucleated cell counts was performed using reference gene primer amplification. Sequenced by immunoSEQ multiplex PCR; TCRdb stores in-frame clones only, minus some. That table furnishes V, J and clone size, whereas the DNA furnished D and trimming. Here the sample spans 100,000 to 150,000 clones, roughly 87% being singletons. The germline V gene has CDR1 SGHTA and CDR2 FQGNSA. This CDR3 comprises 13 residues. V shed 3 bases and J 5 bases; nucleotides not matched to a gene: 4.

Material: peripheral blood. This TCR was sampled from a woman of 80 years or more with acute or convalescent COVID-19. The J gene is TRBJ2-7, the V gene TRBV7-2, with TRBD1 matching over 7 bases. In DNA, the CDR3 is TGTGCCAGCAGCTTTACAGGGGCGGACGAGCAGTACTTC. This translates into CASSFTGADEQYF.